Presented here are 10 T cell receptor beta chains from one specimen sequenced in a study of blood T cells in healthy people across ages. PCR was performed a second time for 7 to 11 cycles using a sample-barcoded 5' primer and a J-beta primer mix. Each CDR3 protein is one row after TCRdb ran MiXCR on the 5' RACE reads. The table has 1.5 million to 2 million distinct CDR3 sequences, approximately 28% seen once; the top ten hold 7.7%. Sequencing used blood. These receptors were taken from a woman between 25 and 40 years old in good health.

This clonotype was seen a single time. Germline is not matched at one junction end, which may reflect a read error. This chain joins TRBV10-2 and TRBJ2-3; D is possibly TRBD1 (5 bases). CDR1 and CDR2 from the germline V gene are WSHSY and SAAADI. The CDR3 loop spans 14 amino acids. CDR3 amino acids: CASRELGALDTQYF. The CDR3 region has the DNA TGCGCCAGCAGGGAGTTAGGGGCTTTGGATACGCAGTATTTT.

DNA for the CDR3: TGTGCCAGCAGTTTATGGGGGGAGGGTCAGCCCCAGCATTTT. It specifies CASSLWGEGQPQHF. V usage is TRBV12-3 or TRBV12-4 and J usage is TRBJ1-5, with D possibly matching TRBD1 (5 bases). Trimming cost V 2 bases and J 6 bases, with 11 bases left between them. This CDR3 comprises 14 residues.

At least ten counts were recorded for this clonotype. The rearrangement links TRBV6-6 to TRBJ2-1, with TRBD2 identical over 10 bases. The J segment lost 3 bases and the V segment lost 6 bases, leaving 2 bases of the junction unmatched. CDR3 length equals 14 residues. In germline, CDR1 is MNHNY, CDR2 SVGAGI (reference sequence). The chain's CDR3 is CASRTSGNYNEQFF. CDR3 coding DNA: TGTGCCAGCAGAACTAGCGGGAACTACAATGAGCAGTTCTTC.

The rearrangement links TRBV6-2 or TRBV6-3 to TRBJ2-1, with no clear D. The CDR3 length is 18 residues. CDR1 is MNHEY, CDR2 SVGEGT, per germline. Trimming pared 2 bases from V and 5 bases from J, leaving 22 bases between. Written as DNA, the CDR3 is TGTGCCAGCAGTTACCGCCGCTTGAGAGCAGATCACAACAATGAGCAGTTCTTC. Amino acids: CASSYRRLRADHNNEQFF.

This sequence joins TRBV3-1 and TRBJ2-5; D is unresolved. Germline V CDR1 and CDR2: LGHDT, YNNKEL (reference sequence). The V end lost 3 bases, the J end lost 4 bases, and 9 bases lay between the germline ends. This CDR3 comprises 13 residues. The CDR3 nucleotides read TGTGCCAGCAGCCAGATCGCGAGAGAGACCCAGTACTTC. Translating it yields CASSQIARETQYF.

Concerning this clonotype: An end of the junction does not agree with germline; a read error may underlie this. The chain couples TRBV2 to TRBJ2-1; D might be TRBD2 (5 bases). The germline V gene has CDR1 SNHLY and CDR2 FYNNEI. CDR3 length: 15 residues. The CDR3 coding sequence is TGTGCCAGCAGTGAAAGAGGACTCCCCTATAATGAGCAGTTCTTC. Translated, it gives CASSERGLPYNEQFF.

This clonotype was detected many times. The CDR3 region has the DNA TGCAGTGCTAGCAGGGGGATCGCCTACGAGCAGTACTTC. The encoded protein is CSASRGIAYEQYF. The chain employs TRBV20-1 and TRBJ2-7; 7 bases match TRBD1. The CDR3 totals 13 residues. Germline assignment: CDR1 DFQATT and CDR2 SNEGSKA (reference sequence). V dropped 3 bases and J dropped 2; count of bases not matched to a gene: 4.

The J gene is TRBJ2-3, the V gene TRBV20-1; tentative D call: TRBD1 (6 bases). The CDR3 is 15 amino acids. The germline gives CDR1 DFQATT, CDR2 SNEGSKA (reference sequence). V was clipped by 0 bases and J by 4 bases, with 14 bases between them. DNA for the CDR3: TGCAGTGCTAGAGACGTCGCGCAGGGGCCAGATACGCAGTATTTT. It is translated as CSARDVAQGPDTQYF.

This clonotype was seen only a few times. The genes are TRBV6-6 and TRBJ2-3; D might be TRBD1 (6 bases). V gave up 7 bases and J gave up 6 bases, with 14 bases separating them. This CDR3 region has 13 residues. CDR1 MNHNY and CDR2 SVGAGI come from the germline V gene (reference sequence). CDR3 in amino acids: CASTRDTADTQYF. The DNA of the CDR3 is TGTGCCAGCACCCGGGACACGGCGGATACGCAGTATTTT.

This clonotype was counted a few times. The V and J genes are TRBV18 and TRBJ2-5; D is perhaps TRBD1 (6 bases). V shed 1 base and J shed 2 bases, with 11 bases lying between them. CDR1 and CDR2 (germline): KGHSH, LQKENI. This CDR3 comprises 15 residues. CDR3 loop: CASSPLAGEQETQYF. The DNA of the CDR3 is TGTGCCAGCTCACCACTGGCAGGGGAACAAGAGACCCAGTACTTC.